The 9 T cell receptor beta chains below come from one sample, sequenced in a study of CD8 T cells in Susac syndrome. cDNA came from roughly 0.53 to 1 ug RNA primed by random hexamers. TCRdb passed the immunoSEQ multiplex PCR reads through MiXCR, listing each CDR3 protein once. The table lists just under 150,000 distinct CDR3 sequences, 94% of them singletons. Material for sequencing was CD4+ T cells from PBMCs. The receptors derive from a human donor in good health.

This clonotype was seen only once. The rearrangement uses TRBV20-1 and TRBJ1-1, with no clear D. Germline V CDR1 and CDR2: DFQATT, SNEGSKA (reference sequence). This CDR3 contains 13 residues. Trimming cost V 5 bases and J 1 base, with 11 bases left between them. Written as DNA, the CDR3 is TGCAGTGCTGGACTAGGCGGGAACACTGAAGCTTTCTTT. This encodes CSAGLGGNTEAFF.

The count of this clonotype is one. The CDR3 DNA reads TGTGCCAGCAGTCGGACAGGGGGCAGGACCGGGGAGCTGTTTTTT. It is translated as CASSRTGGRTGELFF. This rearrangement joins TRBV7-2 to TRBJ2-2, with 11 bases identical to TRBD1. Unmatched junction bases numbered 5, after V lost 6 bases and J lost 5 bases. CDR3 length: 15 residues. Germline CDR1 is SGHTA and CDR2 is FQGNSA.

This chain's CDR3 is CASSLRGSGRINEQFF. The CDR3 DNA is TGTGCCAGCAGCCTAAGGGGTAGCGGGAGAATTAATGAGCAGTTCTTC. The chain links TRBV3-1 to TRBJ2-1; 9 bases map to TRBD2. The CDR3 contains 16 residues. V gave up 4 bases and J gave up 7 bases; unmatched junction bases: 11. Germline CDR1 and CDR2: LGHDT and YNNKEL (reference sequence).

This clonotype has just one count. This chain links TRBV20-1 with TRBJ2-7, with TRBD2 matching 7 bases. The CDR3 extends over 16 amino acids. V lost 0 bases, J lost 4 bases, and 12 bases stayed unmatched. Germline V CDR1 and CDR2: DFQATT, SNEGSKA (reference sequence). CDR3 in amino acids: CSARDRSGRLEYEQYF. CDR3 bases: TGCAGTGCTAGAGATCGTAGCGGGCGCCTCGAATACGAGCAGTACTTC.

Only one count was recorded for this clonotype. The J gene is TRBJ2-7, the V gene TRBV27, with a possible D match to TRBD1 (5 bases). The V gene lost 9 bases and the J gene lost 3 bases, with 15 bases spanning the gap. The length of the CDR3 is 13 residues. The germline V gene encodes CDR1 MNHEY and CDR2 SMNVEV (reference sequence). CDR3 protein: CASSGSPYYEQYF. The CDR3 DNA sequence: TGTGCCAGTTCAGGGTCCCCGTACTACGAGCAGTACTTC.

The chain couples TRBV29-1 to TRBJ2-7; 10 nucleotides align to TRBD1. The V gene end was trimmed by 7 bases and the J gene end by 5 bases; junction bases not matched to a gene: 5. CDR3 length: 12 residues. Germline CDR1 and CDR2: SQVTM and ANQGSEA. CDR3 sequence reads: CSASGTGDEQYF. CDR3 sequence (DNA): TGCAGCGCATCGGGGACAGGGGACGAGCAGTACTTC.

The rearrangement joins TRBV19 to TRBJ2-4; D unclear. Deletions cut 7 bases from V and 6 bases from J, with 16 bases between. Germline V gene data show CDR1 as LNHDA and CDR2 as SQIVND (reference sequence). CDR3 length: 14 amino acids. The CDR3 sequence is CASTVAGFRNIQYF. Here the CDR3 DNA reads TGTGCCAGTACTGTGGCCGGCTTCCGAAACATTCAGTACTTC.

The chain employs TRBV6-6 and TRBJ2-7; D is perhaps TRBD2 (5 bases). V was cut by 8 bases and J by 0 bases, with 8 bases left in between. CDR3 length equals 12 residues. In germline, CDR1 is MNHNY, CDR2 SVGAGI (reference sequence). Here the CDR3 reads CASGSPSYEQYF. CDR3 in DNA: TGTGCCAGCGGGAGCCCCTCCTACGAGCAGTACTTC.

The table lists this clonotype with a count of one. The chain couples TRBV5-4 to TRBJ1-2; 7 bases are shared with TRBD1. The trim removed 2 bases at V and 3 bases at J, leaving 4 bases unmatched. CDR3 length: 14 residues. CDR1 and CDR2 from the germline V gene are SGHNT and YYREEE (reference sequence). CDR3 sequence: CASSLGQADYGYTF. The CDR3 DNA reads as TGTGCCAGCAGCTTAGGACAGGCTGACTATGGCTACACCTTC.